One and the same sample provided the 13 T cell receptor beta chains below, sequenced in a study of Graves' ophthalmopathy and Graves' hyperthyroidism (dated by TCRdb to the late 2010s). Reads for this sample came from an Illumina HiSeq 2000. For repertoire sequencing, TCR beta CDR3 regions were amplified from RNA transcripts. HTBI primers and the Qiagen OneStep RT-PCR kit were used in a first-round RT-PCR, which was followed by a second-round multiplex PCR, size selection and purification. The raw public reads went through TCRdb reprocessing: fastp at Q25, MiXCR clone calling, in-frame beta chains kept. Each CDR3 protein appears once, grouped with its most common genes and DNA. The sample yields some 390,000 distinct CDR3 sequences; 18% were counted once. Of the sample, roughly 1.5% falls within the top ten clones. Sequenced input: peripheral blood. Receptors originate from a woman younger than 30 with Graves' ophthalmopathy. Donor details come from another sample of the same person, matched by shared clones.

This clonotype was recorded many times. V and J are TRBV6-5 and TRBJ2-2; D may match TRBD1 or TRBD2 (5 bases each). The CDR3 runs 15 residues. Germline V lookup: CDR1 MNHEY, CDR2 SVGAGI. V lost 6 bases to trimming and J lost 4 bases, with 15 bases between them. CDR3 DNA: TGTGCCAGCAGCCCCCGCCGGGGCGGCACCGGGGAGCTGTTTTTT. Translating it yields CASSPRRGGTGELFF.

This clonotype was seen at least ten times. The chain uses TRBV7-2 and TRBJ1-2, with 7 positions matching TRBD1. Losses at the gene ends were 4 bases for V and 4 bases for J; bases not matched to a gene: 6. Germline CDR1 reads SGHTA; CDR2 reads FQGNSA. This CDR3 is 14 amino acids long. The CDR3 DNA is TGTGCCAGCAGCTCTACAGGGGAGGCCTATGGCTACACCTTC. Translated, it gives CASSSTGEAYGYTF. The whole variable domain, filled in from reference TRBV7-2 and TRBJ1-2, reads GAGVSQSPSNKVTEKGKDVELRCDPISGHTALYWYRQSLGQGLEFLIYFQGNSAPDKSGLPSDRFSAERTGGSVSTLTIQRTQQEDSAVYLCASSSTGEAYGYTFGSGTRLTVV.

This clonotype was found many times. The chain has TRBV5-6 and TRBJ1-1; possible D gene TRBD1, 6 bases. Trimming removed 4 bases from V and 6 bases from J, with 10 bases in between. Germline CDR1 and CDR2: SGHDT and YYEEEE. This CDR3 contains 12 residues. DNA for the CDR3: TGTGCCAGCAGCGGGAGGGGGTCTGAAGCTTTCTTT. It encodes CASSGRGSEAFF.

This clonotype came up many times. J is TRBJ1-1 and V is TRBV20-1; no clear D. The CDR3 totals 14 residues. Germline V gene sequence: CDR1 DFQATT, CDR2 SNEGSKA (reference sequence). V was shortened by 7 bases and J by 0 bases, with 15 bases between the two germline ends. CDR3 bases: TGCAGTGTTGCAGGAAAGGGATTGAACACTGAAGCTTTCTTT. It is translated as CSVAGKGLNTEAFF.

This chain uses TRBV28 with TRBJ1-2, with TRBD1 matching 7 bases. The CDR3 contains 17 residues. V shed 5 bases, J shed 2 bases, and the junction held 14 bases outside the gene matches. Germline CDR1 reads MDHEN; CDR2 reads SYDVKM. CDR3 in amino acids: CASSQSFSGQKNYGYTF. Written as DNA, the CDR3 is TGTGCCAGCAGTCAATCCTTCTCGGGACAGAAGAACTATGGCTACACCTTC.

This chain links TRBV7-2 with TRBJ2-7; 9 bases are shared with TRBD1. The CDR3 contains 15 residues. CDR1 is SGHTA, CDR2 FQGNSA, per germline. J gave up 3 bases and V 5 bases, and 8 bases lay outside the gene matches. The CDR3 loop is CASSQPGQGGYEQYF. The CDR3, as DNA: TGTGCCAGCAGCCAGCCGGGACAGGGCGGCTACGAGCAGTACTTC.

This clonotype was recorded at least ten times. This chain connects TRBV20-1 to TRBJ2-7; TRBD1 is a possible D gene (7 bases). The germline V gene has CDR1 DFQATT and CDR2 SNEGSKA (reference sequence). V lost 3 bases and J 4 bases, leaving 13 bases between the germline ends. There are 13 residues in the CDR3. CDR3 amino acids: CSARAGTDYEQYF. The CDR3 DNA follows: TGCAGTGCTAGGGCGGGGACAGATTACGAGCAGTACTTC.

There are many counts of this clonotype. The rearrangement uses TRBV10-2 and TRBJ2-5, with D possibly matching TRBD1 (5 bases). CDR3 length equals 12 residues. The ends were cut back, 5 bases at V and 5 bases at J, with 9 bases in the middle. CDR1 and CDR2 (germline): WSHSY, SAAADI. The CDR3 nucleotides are TGCGCCAGCAGTCGGACATTGGAGACCCAGTACTTC. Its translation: CASSRTLETQYF.

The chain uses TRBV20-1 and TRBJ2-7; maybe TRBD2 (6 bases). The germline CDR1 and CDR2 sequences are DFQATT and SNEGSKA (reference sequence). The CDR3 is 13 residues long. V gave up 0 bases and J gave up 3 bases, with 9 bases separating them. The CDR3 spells CSARDISGYEQYF. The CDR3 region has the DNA TGCAGTGCTAGAGACATTAGCGGCTACGAGCAGTACTTC.

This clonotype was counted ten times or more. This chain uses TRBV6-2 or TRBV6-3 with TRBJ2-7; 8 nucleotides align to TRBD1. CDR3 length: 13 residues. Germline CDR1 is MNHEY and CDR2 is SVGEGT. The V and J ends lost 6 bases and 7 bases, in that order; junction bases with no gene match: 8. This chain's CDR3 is CASRRTTGGEQYF. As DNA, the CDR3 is TGTGCCAGCAGGCGGACTACAGGGGGAGAGCAGTACTTC.

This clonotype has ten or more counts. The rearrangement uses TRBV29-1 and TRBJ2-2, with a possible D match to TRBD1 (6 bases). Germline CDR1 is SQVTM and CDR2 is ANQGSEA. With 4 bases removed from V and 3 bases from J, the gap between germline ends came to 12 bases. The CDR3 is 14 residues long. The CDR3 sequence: CSVASGAYTGELFF. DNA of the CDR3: TGCAGCGTTGCGTCAGGGGCGTACACCGGGGAGCTGTTTTTT.

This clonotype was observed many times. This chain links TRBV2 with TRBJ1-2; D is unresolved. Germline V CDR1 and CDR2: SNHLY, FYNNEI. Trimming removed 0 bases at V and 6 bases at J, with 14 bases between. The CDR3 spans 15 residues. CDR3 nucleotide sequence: TGTGCCAGCAGTGAAGCGCCGCAGTCGTGGAATGGCTACACCTTC. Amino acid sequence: CASSEAPQSWNGYTF. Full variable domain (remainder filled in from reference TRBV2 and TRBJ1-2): EPEVTQTPSHQVTQMGQEVILRCVPISNHLYFYWYRQILGQKVEFLVSFYNNEISEKSEIFDDQFSVERPDGSNFTLKIRSTKLEDSAMYFCASSEAPQSWNGYTFGSGTRLTVV.

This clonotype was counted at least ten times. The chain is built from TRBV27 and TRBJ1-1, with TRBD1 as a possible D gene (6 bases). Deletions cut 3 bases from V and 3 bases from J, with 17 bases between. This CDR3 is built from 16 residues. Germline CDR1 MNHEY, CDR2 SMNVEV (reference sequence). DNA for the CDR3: TGTGCCAGCAGTTTTGAAGGGGGACAAATGTACACTGAAGCTTTCTTT. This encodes CASSFEGGQMYTEAFF.